The TCR beta chain under discussion was sequenced for a study of cytomegalovirus exposure and HLA in healthy donors. On the study more broadly: A later analysis reported the 90 to 150 validation repertoires used the same platform as the roughly 670 first-cohort repertoires. General study findings and limits: Rarity marked most TCR sequences, yet some public TCRs occurred in many donors. Overall, about 160 TCR beta chains were annotated as cytomegalovirus-associated. Cytomegalovirus status was reportedly diagnosed by the classifier with high specificity and sensitivity.

TCRdb keeps only in-frame clones here, not all; method: immunoSEQ multiplex PCR. The data contain approximately 260,000 clones, 80% to 90% of them seen just once; the ten biggest clones take up 1%. Comments on this clone: No antigen is known for it.

V was shortened by 1 base and J by 2 bases, with 10 bases between the two germline ends. Germline CDR1 is KGHSH and CDR2 is LQKENI. The CDR3 has 15 amino acids. The sequence was collected from a woman aged 18-29 years in good health and CMV-seronegative. The chain links TRBV18 to TRBJ2-3, with D perhaps TRBD2 (5 bases). The sample consisted of PBMCs. The CDR3 is CASSPRLTLTDTQYF. In nucleotides, the CDR3 is TGTGCCAGCTCACCACGACTAACTCTCACAGATACGCAGTATTTT.